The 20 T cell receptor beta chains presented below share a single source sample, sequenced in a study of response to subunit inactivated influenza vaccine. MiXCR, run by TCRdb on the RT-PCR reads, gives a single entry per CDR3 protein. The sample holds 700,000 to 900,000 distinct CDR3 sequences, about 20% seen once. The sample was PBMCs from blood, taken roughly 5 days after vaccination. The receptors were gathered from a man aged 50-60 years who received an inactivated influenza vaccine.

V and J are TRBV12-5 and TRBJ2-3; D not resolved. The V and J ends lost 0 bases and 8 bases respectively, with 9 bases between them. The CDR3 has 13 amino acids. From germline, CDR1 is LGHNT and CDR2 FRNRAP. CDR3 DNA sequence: TGTGCTAGTGGTTTGGTATACTCTGGTACGCAGTATTTT. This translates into CASGLVYSGTQYF.

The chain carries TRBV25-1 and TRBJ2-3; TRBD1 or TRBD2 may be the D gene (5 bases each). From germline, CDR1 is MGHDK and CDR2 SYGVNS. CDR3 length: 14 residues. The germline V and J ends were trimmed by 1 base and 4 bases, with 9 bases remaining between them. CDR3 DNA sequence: TGTGCCAGCAGTGAATTTGGGACCTCAGATACGCAGTATTTT. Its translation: CASSEFGTSDTQYF. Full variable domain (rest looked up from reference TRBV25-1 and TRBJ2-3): EADIYQTPRYLVIGTGKKITLECSQTMGHDKMYWYQQDPGMELHLIHYSYGVNSTEKGDLSSESTVSRIRTEHFPLTLESARPSHTSQYLCASSEFGTSDTQYFGPGTRLTVL.

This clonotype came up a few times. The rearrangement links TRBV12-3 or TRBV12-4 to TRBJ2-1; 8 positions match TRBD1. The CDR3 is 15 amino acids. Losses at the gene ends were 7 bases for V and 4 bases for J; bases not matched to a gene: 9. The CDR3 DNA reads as TGTGCCAGCAACCGACAGGGGTACTTGTACAATGAGCAGTTCTTC. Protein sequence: CASNRQGYLYNEQFF.

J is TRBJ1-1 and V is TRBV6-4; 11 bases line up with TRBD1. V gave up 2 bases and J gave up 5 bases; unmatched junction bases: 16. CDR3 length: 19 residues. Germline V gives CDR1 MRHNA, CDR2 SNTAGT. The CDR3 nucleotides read TGTGCCAGCAGTGACGGACAGGGGGTCGGACAGGGGGCCGGGACTGAAGCTTTCTTT. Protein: CASSDGQGVGQGAGTEAFF.

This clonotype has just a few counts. The CDR3 nucleotides read TGTGCCAGCAGTTTCCCTGGACTCGATGAGCAGTTCTTC. This sequence encodes CASSFPGLDEQFF. The chain uses TRBV12-3 or TRBV12-4 and TRBJ2-1, with D perhaps matching TRBD2 (5 bases). The V gene lost 3 bases and the J gene lost 8 bases, with 11 bases spanning the gap. The CDR3 length is 13 residues.

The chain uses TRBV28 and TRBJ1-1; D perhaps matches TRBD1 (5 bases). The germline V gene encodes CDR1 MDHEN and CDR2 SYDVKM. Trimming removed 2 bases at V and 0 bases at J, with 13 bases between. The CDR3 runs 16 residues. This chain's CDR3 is CASSLGGGTMNTEAFF. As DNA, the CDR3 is TGTGCCAGCAGTTTAGGGGGGGGGACCATGAACACTGAAGCTTTCTTT.

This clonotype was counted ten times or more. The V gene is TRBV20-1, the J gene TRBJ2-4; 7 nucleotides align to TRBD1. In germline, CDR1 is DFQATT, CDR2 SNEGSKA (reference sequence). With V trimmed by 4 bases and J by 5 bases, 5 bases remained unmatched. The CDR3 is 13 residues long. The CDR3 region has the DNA TGCAGTGCTATTCGGGACAGACAAAACATTCAGTACTTC. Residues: CSAIRDRQNIQYF.

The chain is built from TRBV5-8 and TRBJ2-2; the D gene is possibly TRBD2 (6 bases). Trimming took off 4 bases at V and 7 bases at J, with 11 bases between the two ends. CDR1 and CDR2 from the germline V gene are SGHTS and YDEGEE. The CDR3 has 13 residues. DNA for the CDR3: TGTGCCAGCAGCCCCCCGGGGGTCGGGGAGCTGTTTTTT. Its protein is CASSPPGVGELFF.

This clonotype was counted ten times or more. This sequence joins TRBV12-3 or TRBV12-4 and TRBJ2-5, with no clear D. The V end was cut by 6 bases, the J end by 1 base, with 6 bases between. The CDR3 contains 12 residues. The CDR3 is CASRRAQETQYF. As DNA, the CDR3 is TGTGCCAGCAGACGGGCCCAAGAGACCCAGTACTTC.

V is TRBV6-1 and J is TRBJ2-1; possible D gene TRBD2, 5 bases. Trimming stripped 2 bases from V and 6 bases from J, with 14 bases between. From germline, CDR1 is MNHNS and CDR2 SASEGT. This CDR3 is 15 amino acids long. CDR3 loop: CASSETASRGNEQFF. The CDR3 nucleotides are TGTGCCAGCAGTGAAACGGCTAGCCGAGGCAATGAGCAGTTCTTC.

The CDR3 bases are TGCGCCAGCAGCCAAGGGGCCATCCCCTCCTACGAGCAGTACTTC. This translates into CASSQGAIPSYEQYF. The chain couples TRBV4-1 to TRBJ2-7; no definite D call. Deletions cut 1 base from V and 0 bases from J, with 10 bases between. Per the germline V gene, CDR1 is MGHRA and CDR2 is YSYEKL. This CDR3 has 15 residues.

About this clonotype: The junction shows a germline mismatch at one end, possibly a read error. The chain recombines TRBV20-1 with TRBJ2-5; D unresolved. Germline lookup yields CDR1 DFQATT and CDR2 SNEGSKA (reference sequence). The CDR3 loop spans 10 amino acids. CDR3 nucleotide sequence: TGCAGTGCACCGAAAGAGACCAAGTACTTC. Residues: CSAPKETKYF.

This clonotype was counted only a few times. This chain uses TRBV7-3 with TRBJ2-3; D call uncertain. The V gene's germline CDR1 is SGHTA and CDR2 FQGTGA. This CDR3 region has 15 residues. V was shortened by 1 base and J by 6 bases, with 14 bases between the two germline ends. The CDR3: CASSLSPAGFDTQYF. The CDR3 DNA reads TGTGCCAGCAGCTTAAGTCCTGCCGGTTTCGATACGCAGTATTTT.

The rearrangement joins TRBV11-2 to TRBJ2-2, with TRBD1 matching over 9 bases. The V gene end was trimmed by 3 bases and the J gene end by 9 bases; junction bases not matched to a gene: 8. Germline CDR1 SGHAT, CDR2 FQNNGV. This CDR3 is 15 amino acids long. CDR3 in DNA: TGTGCCAGCAGCTTGTACAGGGGGCGCGTCCGGGAGCTGTTTTTT. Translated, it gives CASSLYRGRVRELFF.

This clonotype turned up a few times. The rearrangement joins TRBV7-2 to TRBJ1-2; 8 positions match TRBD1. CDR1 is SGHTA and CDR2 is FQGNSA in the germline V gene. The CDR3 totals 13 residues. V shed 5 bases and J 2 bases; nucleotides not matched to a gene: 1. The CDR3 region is CASSHRGNYGYTF. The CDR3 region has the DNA TGTGCCAGCAGCCACAGGGGGAACTATGGCTACACCTTC. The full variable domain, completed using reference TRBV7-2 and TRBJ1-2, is GAGVSQSPSNKVTEKGKDVELRCDPISGHTALYWYRQSLGQGLEFLIYFQGNSAPDKSGLPSDRFSAERTGGSVSTLTIQRTQQEDSAVYLCASSHRGNYGYTFGSGTRLTVV.

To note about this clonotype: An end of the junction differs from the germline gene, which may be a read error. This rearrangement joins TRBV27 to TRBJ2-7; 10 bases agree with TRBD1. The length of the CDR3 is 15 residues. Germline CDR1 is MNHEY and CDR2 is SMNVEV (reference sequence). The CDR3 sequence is CASSLADRGPYEQSF. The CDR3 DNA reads TGTGCCAGCAGTTTAGCAGACAGGGGGCCCTACGAGCAGTCCTTC.

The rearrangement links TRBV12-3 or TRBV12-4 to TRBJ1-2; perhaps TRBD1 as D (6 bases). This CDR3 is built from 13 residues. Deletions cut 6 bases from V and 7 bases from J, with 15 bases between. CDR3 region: CASSRDTKAGYTF. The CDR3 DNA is TGTGCCAGCAGCCGGGACACAAAAGCTGGCTACACCTTC.

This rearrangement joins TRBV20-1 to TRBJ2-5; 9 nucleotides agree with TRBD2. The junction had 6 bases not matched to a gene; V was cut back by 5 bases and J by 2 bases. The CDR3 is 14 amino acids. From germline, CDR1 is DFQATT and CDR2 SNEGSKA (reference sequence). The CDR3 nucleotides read TGCAGTGCTGGGAGACTAGCGGAGCAAGAGACCCAGTACTTC. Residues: CSAGRLAEQETQYF.

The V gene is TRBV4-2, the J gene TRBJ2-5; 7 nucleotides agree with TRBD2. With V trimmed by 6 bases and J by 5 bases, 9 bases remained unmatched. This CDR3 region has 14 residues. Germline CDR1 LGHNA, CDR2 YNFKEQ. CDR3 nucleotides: TGTGCCAGCAGTGCGGCGGGAGTGGGGGAGACCCAGTACTTC. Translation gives CASSAAGVGETQYF.

As DNA, the CDR3 is TGCGCCAGCAGCTCGACCGTCGGGAGCCACAATGAGCAGTTCTTC. Translating it yields CASSSTVGSHNEQFF. The rearrangement links TRBV5-1 to TRBJ2-1; D is possibly TRBD2 (6 bases). Germline CDR1 SGHRS, CDR2 YFSETQ. CDR3 length equals 15 residues. V lost 3 bases and J 5 bases, leaving 15 bases between the germline ends.